The source of this TCR beta chain is a study of cytomegalovirus exposure and HLA in healthy donors. A remark on this clone: Its antigen is as yet unknown.

PCR was performed using 60 Vbeta and 13 Jbeta primers. TCRdb's table, derived via immunoSEQ multiplex PCR, lists solely in-frame clones and lacks some. The repertoire holds over 100,000 clones, with about 70% as singletons. Study-level findings and limits: In a later analysis, an Asian-associated ancestry cluster reportedly showed fewer N-insertions than the approximately 640-donor mean. Associated with HLA alleles at 0.05 false discovery rate in a later analysis were around 15,000 TCR beta sequences. In vitro assays verified that three CMV-associated chains recognized CMV antigens specifically.

The CDR3 consists of 15 residues. V was cut by 2 bases and J by 0 bases, with 11 bases left in between. From germline, CDR1 is MNHEY and CDR2 SVGAGI. Source material: PBMCs. The origin of this receptor is a man aged 25 to 45 in good health and CMV-seropositive. The chain couples TRBV6-5 to TRBJ2-7; no definite D call. The chain's CDR3 is CASSYARSLSYEQYF. Written as DNA, the CDR3 is TGTGCCAGCAGTTACGCTAGATCCCTCTCCTACGAGCAGTACTTC.